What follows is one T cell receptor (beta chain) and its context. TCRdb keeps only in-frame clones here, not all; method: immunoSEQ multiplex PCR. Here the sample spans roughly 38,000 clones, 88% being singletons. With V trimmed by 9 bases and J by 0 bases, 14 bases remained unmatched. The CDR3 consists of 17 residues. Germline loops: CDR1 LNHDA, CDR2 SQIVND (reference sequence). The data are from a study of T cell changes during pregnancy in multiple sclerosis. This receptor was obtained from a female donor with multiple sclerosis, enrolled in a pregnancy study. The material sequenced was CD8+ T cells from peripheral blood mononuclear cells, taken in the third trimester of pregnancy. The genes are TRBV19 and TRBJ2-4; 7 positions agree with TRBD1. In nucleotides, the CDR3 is TGTGCCAGCGCCGGGACAGCGACTAATCTAGCCAAAAACATTCAGTACTTC. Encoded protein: CASAGTATNLAKNIQYF.